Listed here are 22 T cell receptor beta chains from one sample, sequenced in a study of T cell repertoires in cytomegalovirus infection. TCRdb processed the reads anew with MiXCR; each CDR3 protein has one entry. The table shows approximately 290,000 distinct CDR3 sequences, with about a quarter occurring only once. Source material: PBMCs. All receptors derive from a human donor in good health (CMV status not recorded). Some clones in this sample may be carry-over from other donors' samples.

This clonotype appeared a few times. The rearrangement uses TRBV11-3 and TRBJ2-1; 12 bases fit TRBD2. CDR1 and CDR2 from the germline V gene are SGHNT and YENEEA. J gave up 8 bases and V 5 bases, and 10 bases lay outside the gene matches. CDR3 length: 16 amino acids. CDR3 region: CASSPRLAGAEDEQFF. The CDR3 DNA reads TGTGCCAGCAGCCCGAGACTAGCGGGGGCCGAGGATGAGCAGTTCTTC.

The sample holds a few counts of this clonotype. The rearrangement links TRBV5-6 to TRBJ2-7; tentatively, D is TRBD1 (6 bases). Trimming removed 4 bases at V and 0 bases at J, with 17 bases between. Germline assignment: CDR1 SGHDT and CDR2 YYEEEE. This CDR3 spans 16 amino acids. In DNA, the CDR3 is TGTGCCAGCAGCGACGGACAGCTCCTTTTCTCCTACGAGCAGTACTTC. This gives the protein CASSDGQLLFSYEQYF.

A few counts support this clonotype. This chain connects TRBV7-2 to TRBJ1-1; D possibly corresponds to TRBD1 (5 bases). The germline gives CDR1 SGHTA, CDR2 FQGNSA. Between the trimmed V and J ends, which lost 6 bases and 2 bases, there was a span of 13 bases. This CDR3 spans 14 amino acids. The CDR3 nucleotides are TGTGCCAGCAGGATAGGGGAGGGCAACACTGAAGCTTTCTTT. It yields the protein CASRIGEGNTEAFF.

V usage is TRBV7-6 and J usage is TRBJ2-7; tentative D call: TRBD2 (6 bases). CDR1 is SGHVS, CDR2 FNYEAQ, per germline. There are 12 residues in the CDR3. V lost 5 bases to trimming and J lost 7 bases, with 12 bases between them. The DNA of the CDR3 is TGTGCCAGCAGCCCGGGAGTCCGGGAGCAGTACTTC. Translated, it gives CASSPGVREQYF.

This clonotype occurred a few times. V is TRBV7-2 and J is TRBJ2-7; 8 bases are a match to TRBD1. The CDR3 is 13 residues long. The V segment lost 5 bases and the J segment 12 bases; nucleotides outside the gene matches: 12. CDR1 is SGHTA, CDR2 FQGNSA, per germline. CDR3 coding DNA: TGTGCCAGCAGCCTTGGGACAGGCCTTCTGGGGTACTTC. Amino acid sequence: CASSLGTGLLGYF.

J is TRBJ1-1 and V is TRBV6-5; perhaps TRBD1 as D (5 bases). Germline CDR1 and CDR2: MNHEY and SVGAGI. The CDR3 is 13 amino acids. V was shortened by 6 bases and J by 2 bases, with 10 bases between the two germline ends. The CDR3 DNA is TGTGCCAGCAGGACGACAGATAACACTGAAGCTTTCTTT. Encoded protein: CASRTTDNTEAFF.

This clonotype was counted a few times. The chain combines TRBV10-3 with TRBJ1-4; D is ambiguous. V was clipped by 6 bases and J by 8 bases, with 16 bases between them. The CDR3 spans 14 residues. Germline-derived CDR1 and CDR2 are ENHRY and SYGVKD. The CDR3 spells CAISLDPVEEKLFF. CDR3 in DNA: TGTGCCATCAGCTTAGACCCTGTGGAAGAAAAACTGTTTTTT.

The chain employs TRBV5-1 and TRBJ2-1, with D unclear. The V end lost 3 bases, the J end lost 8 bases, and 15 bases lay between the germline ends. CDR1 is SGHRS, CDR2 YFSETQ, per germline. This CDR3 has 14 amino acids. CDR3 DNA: TGCGCCAGCAGCTACATACGCCAAACAGATGAGCAGTTCTTC. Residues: CASSYIRQTDEQFF. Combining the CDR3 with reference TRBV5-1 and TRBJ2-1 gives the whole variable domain KAGVTQTPRYLIKTRGQQVTLSCSPISGHRSVSWYQQTPGQGLQFLFEYFSETQRNKGNFPGRFSGRQFSNSRSEMNVSTLELGDSALYLCASSYIRQTDEQFFGPGTRLTVL.

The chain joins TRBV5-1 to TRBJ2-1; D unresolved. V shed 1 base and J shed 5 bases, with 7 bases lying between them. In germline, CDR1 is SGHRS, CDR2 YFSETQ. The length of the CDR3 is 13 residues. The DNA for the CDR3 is TGCGCCAGCAGCTTGTACGTGGACAATGAGCAGTTCTTC. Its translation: CASSLYVDNEQFF.

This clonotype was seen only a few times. CDR3 coding DNA: TGTGCCAGCAGTTACTGGGGGGGATACTACGAGCAGTACTTC. Translating it yields CASSYWGGYYEQYF. The rearrangement joins TRBV6-5 to TRBJ2-7; 7 bases are a match to TRBD2. There are 14 residues in the CDR3. Germline CDR1 and CDR2: MNHEY and SVGAGI. After removal of 1 base from V and 3 bases from J, the junction contained 3 bases not matched to a gene.

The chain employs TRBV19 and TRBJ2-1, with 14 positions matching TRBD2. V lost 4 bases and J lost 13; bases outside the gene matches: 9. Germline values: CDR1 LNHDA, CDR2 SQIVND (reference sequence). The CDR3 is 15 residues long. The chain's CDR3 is CASSTGTSGSGTQFF. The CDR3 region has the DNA TGTGCCAGTAGTACCGGGACTAGCGGGAGTGGTACCCAGTTCTTC.

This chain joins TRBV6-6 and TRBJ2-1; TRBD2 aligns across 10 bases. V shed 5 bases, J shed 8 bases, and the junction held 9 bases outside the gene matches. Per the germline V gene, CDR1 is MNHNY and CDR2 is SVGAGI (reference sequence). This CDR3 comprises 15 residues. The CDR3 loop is CASSRAGGPFYEQFF. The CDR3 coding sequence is TGTGCCAGCAGTAGAGCGGGGGGGCCATTCTATGAGCAGTTCTTC.

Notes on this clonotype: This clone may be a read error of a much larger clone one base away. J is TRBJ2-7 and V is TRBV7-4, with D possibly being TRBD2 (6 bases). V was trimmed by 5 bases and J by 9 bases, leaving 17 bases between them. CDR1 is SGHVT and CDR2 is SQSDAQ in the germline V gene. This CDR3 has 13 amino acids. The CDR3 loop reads CASSIGTSNGQYV. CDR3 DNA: TGTGCCAGCAGCATCGGGACTTCTAACGGGCAGTACGTC.

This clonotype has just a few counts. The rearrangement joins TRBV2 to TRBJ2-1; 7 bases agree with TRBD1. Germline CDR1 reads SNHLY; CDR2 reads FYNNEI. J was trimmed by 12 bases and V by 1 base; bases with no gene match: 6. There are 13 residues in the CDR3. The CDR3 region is CASSEVQGDSQFF. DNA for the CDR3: TGTGCCAGCAGTGAAGTTCAGGGGGATTCGCAGTTCTTC.

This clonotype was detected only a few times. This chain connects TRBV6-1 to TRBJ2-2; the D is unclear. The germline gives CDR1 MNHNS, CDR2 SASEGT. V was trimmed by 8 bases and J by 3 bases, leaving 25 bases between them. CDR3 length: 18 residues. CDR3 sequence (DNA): TGTGCCAGCCTCACACTTGGGAACAGATCCCCCTACACCGGGGAGCTGTTTTTT. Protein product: CASLTLGNRSPYTGELFF.

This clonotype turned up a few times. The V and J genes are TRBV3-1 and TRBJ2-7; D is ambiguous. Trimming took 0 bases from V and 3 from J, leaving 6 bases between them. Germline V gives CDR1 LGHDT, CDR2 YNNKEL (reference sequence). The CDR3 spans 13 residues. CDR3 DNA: TGTGCCAGCAGCCAAGATTTCCTCTACGAGCAGTACTTC. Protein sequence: CASSQDFLYEQYF.

CDR3: CASSVEGQGISGELFF. The DNA of the CDR3 is TGTGCCAGCAGTGTTGAGGGACAGGGTATATCCGGGGAGCTGTTTTTT. V and J are TRBV2 and TRBJ2-2; TRBD1 agrees at 9 bases. Germline V CDR1 and CDR2: SNHLY, FYNNEI. The CDR3 runs 16 residues. V shed 4 bases and J 6 bases; nucleotides not matched to a gene: 9. The full variable domain, its missing parts supplied by reference TRBV2 and TRBJ2-2, is EPEVTQTPSHQVTQMGQEVILRCVPISNHLYFYWYRQILGQKVEFLVSFYNNEISEKSEIFDDQFSVERPDGSNFTLKIRSTKLEDSAMYFCASSVEGQGISGELFFGEGSRLTVL.

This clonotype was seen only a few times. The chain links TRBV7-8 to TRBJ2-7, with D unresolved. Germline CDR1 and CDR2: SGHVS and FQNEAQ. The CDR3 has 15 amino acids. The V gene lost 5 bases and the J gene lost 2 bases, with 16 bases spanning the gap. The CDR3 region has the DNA TGTGCCAGCAGCCGGACCGATAGGACCGCCTACGAGCAGTACTTC. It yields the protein CASSRTDRTAYEQYF.

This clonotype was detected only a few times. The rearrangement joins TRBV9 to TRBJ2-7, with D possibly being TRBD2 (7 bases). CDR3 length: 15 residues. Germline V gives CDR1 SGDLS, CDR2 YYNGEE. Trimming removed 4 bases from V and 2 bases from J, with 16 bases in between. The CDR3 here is CASSPRGAGTYEQYF. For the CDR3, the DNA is TGTGCCAGCAGCCCCCGGGGGGCGGGAACCTACGAGCAGTACTTC.

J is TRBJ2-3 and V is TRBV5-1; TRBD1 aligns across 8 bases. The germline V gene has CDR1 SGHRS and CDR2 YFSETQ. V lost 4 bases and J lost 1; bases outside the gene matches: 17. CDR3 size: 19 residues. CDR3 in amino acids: CASSIDRGVLDRGTDTQYF. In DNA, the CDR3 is TGCGCCAGCAGCATCGACAGGGGCGTTCTCGACCGGGGCACAGATACGCAGTATTTT.

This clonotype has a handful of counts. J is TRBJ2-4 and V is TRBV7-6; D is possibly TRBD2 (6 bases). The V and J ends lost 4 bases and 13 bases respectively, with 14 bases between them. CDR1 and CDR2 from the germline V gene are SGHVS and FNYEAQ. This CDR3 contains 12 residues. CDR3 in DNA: TGTGCCAGCAGCTCCTGGGGGGACCGCCAGTACTTC. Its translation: CASSSWGDRQYF.

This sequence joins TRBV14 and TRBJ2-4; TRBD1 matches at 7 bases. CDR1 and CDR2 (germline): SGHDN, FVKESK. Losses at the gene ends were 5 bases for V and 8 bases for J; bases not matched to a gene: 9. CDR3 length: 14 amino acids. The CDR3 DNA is TGTGCCAGCAGCTTGACAGGGCTGTGGCACATTCAGTACTTC. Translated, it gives CASSLTGLWHIQYF.